Presented here are 28 T cell receptor beta chains from one specimen sequenced in a study of blood T cell repertoires in COVID-19. The data were produced by immunoSEQ multiplex PCR, yet TCRdb's version contains in-frame clones alone and is incomplete. This table holds 300,000 to 350,000 clones, over 70% found once. Specimen: peripheral blood. The receptors were sampled from a man younger than 45 with active or convalescent COVID-19.

Of note for this clone: This CDR3 is also generated by other DNA sequences in the sample. The gene calls are TRBV7-2 and TRBJ2-7; 9 nucleotides agree with TRBD1. CDR3 length: 14 residues. Germline V lookup: CDR1 SGHTA, CDR2 FQGNSA. V was clipped by 3 bases and J by 4 bases; unmatched bases: 4. CDR3 protein: CASSFGTGSYEQYF. For the CDR3, the DNA is TGTGCCAGCAGCTTCGGGACAGGGTCGTACGAGCAGTACTTC.

This clone was observed a few times. The rearrangement links TRBV7-9 to TRBJ1-1; 9 bases map to TRBD1. Germline V gene lookup returns CDR1 SEHNR and CDR2 FQNEAQ (reference sequence). The CDR3 sequence is 14 residues long. The V segment lost 5 bases and the J segment 1 base; nucleotides outside the gene matches: 2. The DNA for the CDR3 is TGTGCCAGCAGCCTGGACAGGGGGAACACTGAAGCTTTCTTT. It codes for CASSLDRGNTEAFF.

The genes are TRBV6-1 and TRBJ1-2; a possible D gene is TRBD1 (5 bases). The ends were cut back, 2 bases at V and 2 bases at J, with 15 bases in the middle. Germline loops: CDR1 MNHNS, CDR2 SASEGT. The CDR3 spans 16 residues. CDR3 sequence (DNA): TGTGCCAGCAGTGAACCGGCGGCAGGGCGAAACTATGGCTACACCTTC. It yields the protein CASSEPAAGRNYGYTF.

The chain has TRBV7-9 and TRBJ1-2; D unclear. The germline CDR1 and CDR2 sequences are SEHNR and FQNEAQ (reference sequence). Trimming pared 5 bases from V and 4 bases from J, leaving 17 bases between. There are 15 residues in the CDR3. CDR3 protein: CASSLGSNGGYGYTF. In DNA form, the CDR3 reads TGTGCCAGCAGCCTGGGTTCCAATGGAGGCTATGGCTACACCTTC.

This chain connects TRBV3-1 (or the pseudogene TRBV3-2) to TRBJ2-1, with D unresolved. This CDR3 has 12 residues. Trimming removed 5 bases at V and 8 bases at J, with 10 bases between. Germline values: CDR1 LGHDT, CDR2 YNNKEL (reference sequence). The CDR3 region has the DNA TGTGCCAGCAGCGCAGGCAGAGATGAGCAGTTCTTC. It codes for CASSAGRDEQFF.

This chain links TRBV9 with TRBJ2-7, with TRBD2 identical over 10 bases. J gave up 2 bases and V 4 bases, and 9 bases lay outside the gene matches. The CDR3 covers 16 residues. Germline CDR1 is SGDLS and CDR2 is YYNGEE. The DNA of the CDR3 is TGTGCCAGCAGCAGCCTAGCGGGAGAGGGGACCTACGAGCAGTACTTC. This encodes CASSSLAGEGTYEQYF.

The chain links TRBV5-1 to TRBJ2-5; tentatively, D is TRBD1 (5 bases). This CDR3 has 14 residues. The germline CDR1 and CDR2 sequences are SGHRS and YFSETQ. V was cut by 0 bases and J by 2 bases, with 8 bases left in between. The CDR3 loop is CASSLVSGQETQYF. In DNA, the CDR3 is TGCGCCAGCAGCTTGGTTTCAGGGCAAGAGACCCAGTACTTC.

The chain combines TRBV5-1 with TRBJ1-4; TRBD1 agrees at 7 bases. Trimming removed 5 bases from V and 6 bases from J; junction bases left unmatched: 7. Germline V lookup: CDR1 SGHRS, CDR2 YFSETQ. This CDR3 has 14 residues. The CDR3: CASRKGADDEKLFF. The CDR3 DNA reads as TGCGCCAGCAGGAAGGGGGCGGATGATGAAAAACTGTTTTTT.

On this clone itself: The identical CDR3 is also encoded by other nucleotide sequences in the sample. This sequence joins TRBV15 and TRBJ2-7, with TRBD1 matching over 10 bases. The CDR3 is made up of 15 amino acids. V trimming: 0 bases; J trimming: 4 bases; junction bases outside the gene matches: 3. Per germline, CDR1 LNHNV and CDR2 YYDKDF (reference sequence). The CDR3 region is CATSRDRTGGYEQYF. Here the CDR3 DNA reads TGTGCCACCAGCAGAGATCGGACAGGGGGGTACGAGCAGTACTTC.

The V call is TRBV6-5, the J call TRBJ2-7; TRBD1 might be the D (6 bases). V was pared by 6 bases and J by 0 bases, with 12 bases between. Looked up from germline, CDR1 is MNHEY and CDR2 is SVGAGI. The CDR3 runs 14 residues. The chain's CDR3 is CASRLDRFSYEQYF. The CDR3 region has the DNA TGTGCCAGCAGACTCGACAGGTTCTCCTACGAGCAGTACTTC.

The CDR3 nucleotides are TGTGCCAGCAGCTTGGACGGGAGGGCCTTCGGGGAGCTGTTTTTT. Protein: CASSLDGRAFGELFF. The V call is TRBV7-2, the J call TRBJ2-2; 8 bases are shared with TRBD2. The CDR3 spans 15 residues. Germline CDR1 reads SGHTA; CDR2 reads FQGNSA. After removal of 3 bases from V and 7 bases from J, the junction contained 7 bases not matched to a gene.

The chain uses TRBV27 and TRBJ2-2; tentatively, D is TRBD2 (5 bases). In germline, CDR1 is MNHEY, CDR2 SMNVEV (reference sequence). The CDR3 contains 13 residues. V shed 6 bases and J shed 6 bases, with 11 bases lying between them. CDR3 coding DNA: TGTGCCAGCAGAGCGGAAGGTCCCGGGGAGCTGTTTTTT. Translation gives CASRAEGPGELFF.

The chain employs TRBV3-1 (or the pseudogene TRBV3-2) and TRBJ1-5; D ambiguous. The CDR3 covers 16 residues. Germline CDR1 reads LGHDT; CDR2 reads YNNKEL (reference sequence). V lost 0 bases and J lost 2, with 11 bases in between. CDR3 sequence (DNA): TGTGCCAGCAGCCAAGAGGGTCCCCGGGGCAATCAGCCCCAGCATTTT. Protein sequence: CASSQEGPRGNQPQHF.

This clone came up a few times. The chain carries TRBV9 and TRBJ1-3, with a tentative D call TRBD1 (5 bases). Germline V gene sequence: CDR1 SGDLS, CDR2 YYNGEE. CDR3 size: 16 residues. Trimming removed 0 bases from V and 3 bases from J, with 13 bases in between. CDR3 loop: CASSVDLSQGGNTIYF. The DNA of the CDR3 is TGTGCCAGCAGCGTAGATCTGAGTCAGGGTGGAAACACCATATATTTT.

The chain recombines TRBV12-3 or TRBV12-4 with TRBJ1-5, with D unclear. Trimming pared 1 base from V and 6 bases from J, leaving 7 bases between. This CDR3 spans 13 amino acids. For the CDR3, the DNA is TGTGCCAGCAGTTTAGGAATCAGTCAGCCCCAGCATTTT. Its protein is CASSLGISQPQHF.

DNA of the CDR3: TGTGCCAGCTTTGACGGGATGAACACTGAAGCTTTCTTT. Protein sequence: CASFDGMNTEAFF. The rearrangement uses TRBV7-9 and TRBJ1-1; D unclear. CDR3 length equals 13 residues. Germline CDR1 and CDR2: SEHNR and FQNEAQ (reference sequence). The ends were cut back, 8 bases at V and 0 bases at J, with 10 bases in the middle.

V usage is TRBV29-1 and J usage is TRBJ2-1, with 8 bases matching TRBD2. The CDR3 runs 12 residues. The V gene's germline CDR1 is SQVTM and CDR2 ANQGSEA. The J segment lost 15 bases and the V segment lost 2 bases, leaving 9 bases of the junction unmatched. CDR3 amino acids: CSVEPRGGVWFF. The CDR3 nucleotides read TGCAGCGTTGAACCCCGGGGGGGAGTTTGGTTCTTC.

In the case of this clone: This specimen includes other DNA sequences encoding the same CDR3. V usage is TRBV18 and J usage is TRBJ1-4, with D unclear. This CDR3 has 13 amino acids. V lost 3 bases, J lost 6 bases, and 8 bases lay in between. Germline CDR1 reads KGHSH; CDR2 reads LQKENI. The CDR3 reads CASSPGGYEKLFF. Written as DNA, the CDR3 is TGTGCCAGCTCACCGGGAGGGTATGAAAAACTGTTTTTT.

The V and J genes are TRBV7-2 and TRBJ1-1, with TRBD1 as a possible D gene (5 bases). This CDR3 comprises 16 residues. V was trimmed by 4 bases and J by 1 base, leaving 16 bases between them. Germline CDR1 reads SGHTA; CDR2 reads FQGNSA. This CDR3 reads CASSSNFRGANTEAFF. As DNA, the CDR3 is TGTGCCAGCAGCTCAAATTTTCGCGGGGCGAACACTGAAGCTTTCTTT. The variable domain in full, with the rest retrieved from reference TRBV7-2 and TRBJ1-1, is GAGVSQSPSNKVTEKGKDVELRCDPISGHTALYWYRQSLGQGLEFLIYFQGNSAPDKSGLPSDRFSAERTGGSVSTLTIQRTQQEDSAVYLCASSSNFRGANTEAFFGQGTRLTVV.

This clone was counted between two and nine times. CDR3 loop: CASSFGQAPYEQYF. The CDR3 DNA follows: TGTGCCAGCAGCTTCGGACAGGCACCTTACGAGCAGTACTTC. The chain combines TRBV11-2 with TRBJ2-7; TRBD1 matches 7 bases. Per germline, CDR1 SGHAT and CDR2 FQNNGV. V lost 3 bases, J lost 4 bases, and 6 bases stayed unmatched. The CDR3 contains 14 residues.

The V gene is TRBV5-1, the J gene TRBJ1-2, with 7 bases lining up with TRBD1. V was clipped by 4 bases and J by 7 bases; unmatched bases: 19. The germline V gene encodes CDR1 SGHRS and CDR2 YFSETQ. The CDR3 loop spans 17 amino acids. CDR3 in DNA: TGCGCCAGCAGCCCCACCGGAGATTACAGGGGAGAAGGTGGCTACACCTTC. This gives the protein CASSPTGDYRGEGGYTF. The full variable domain, in which reference TRBV5-1 and TRBJ1-2 provide the parts outside the CDR3, is KAGVTQTPRYLIKTRGQQVTLSCSPISGHRSVSWYQQTPGQGLQFLFEYFSETQRNKGNFPGRFSGRQFSNSRSEMNVSTLELGDSALYLCASSPTGDYRGEGGYTFGSGTRLTVV.

This chain uses TRBV28 with TRBJ1-5, with TRBD1 matching over 8 bases. Germline lookup yields CDR1 MDHEN and CDR2 SYDVKM. The CDR3 consists of 14 residues. With V trimmed by 6 bases and J by 4 bases, 5 bases remained unmatched. The DNA for the CDR3 is TGTGCCAGCAGAACGGGACAGGCTAATCAGCCCCAGCATTTT. Its protein is CASRTGQANQPQHF.

The chain couples TRBV9 to TRBJ1-3; weak D call: TRBD1 (6 bases). Per germline, CDR1 SGDLS and CDR2 YYNGEE. Trimming pared 4 bases from V and 0 bases from J, leaving 11 bases between. There are 15 residues in the CDR3. The CDR3 spells CASSSRGASGNTIYF. For the CDR3, the DNA is TGTGCCAGCAGCTCCCGGGGGGCCTCTGGAAACACCATATATTTT.

The rearrangement uses TRBV19 and TRBJ1-6; 7 positions match TRBD1. The CDR3 consists of 15 residues. The V and J ends lost 1 base and 6 bases, in that order; junction bases with no gene match: 3. Germline CDR1 is LNHDA and CDR2 is SQIVND (reference sequence). The CDR3 loop reads CASSIGTGGNSPLHF. The CDR3 DNA sequence: TGTGCCAGTAGTATAGGGACAGGAGGTAATTCACCCCTCCACTTT. The whole variable domain, remainder taken from reference TRBV19 and TRBJ1-6, is DGGITQSPKYLFRKEGQNVTLSCEQNLNHDAMYWYRQDPGQGLRLIYYSQIVNDFQKGDIAEGYSVSREKKESFPLTVTSAQKNPTAFYLCASSIGTGGNSPLHFGNGTRLTVT.

The chain joins TRBV6-5 to TRBJ1-1; D not certain. Germline assignment: CDR1 MNHEY and CDR2 SVGAGI. This CDR3 is 15 amino acids long. V gave up 0 bases and J gave up 2 bases, with 10 bases separating them. The CDR3 region is CASSYSRRGNTEAFF. The CDR3, as DNA: TGTGCCAGCAGTTACTCGAGGCGGGGAAACACTGAAGCTTTCTTT.

The chain is built from TRBV5-6 and TRBJ2-7, with 7 bases matching TRBD2. J lost 6 bases, V lost 4 bases, and 16 bases had no gene match. There are 16 residues in the CDR3. The germline V gene encodes CDR1 SGHDT and CDR2 YYEEEE. The CDR3 sequence: CASSKLLIAGNGEQYF. The CDR3, as DNA: TGTGCCAGCAGCAAGCTACTCATAGCGGGTAATGGCGAGCAGTACTTC.

V gene TRBV25-1 combines with J gene TRBJ2-3; TRBD2 aligns across 14 bases. Unmatched junction bases numbered 4, after V lost 4 bases and J lost 4 bases. There are 16 residues in the CDR3. The germline V gene has CDR1 MGHDK and CDR2 SYGVNS. In DNA, the CDR3 is TGTGCCAGCAGTGTGGGGACTAGCGGGAGCTCAGATACGCAGTATTTT. Its translation is CASSVGTSGSSDTQYF.

J is TRBJ1-2 and V is TRBV6-2 or TRBV6-3; maybe TRBD1 (6 bases). This CDR3 comprises 14 residues. Trimming shortened V by 6 bases and J by 4 bases, and 15 bases separated the two germline ends. Looked up from germline, CDR1 is MNHEY and CDR2 is SVGEGT. The CDR3 is CASRYRTGFYGYTF. For the CDR3, the DNA is TGTGCCAGCAGATACCGTACAGGGTTCTATGGCTACACCTTC.